The rows below give T cell receptor beta chains drawn from one sample of a study of identical twins. TCRdb fed the 5' RACE reads into MiXCR, producing one record per CDR3 protein. The profile shows 500,000 to 700,000 distinct CDR3 sequences, around 7.4% of them singletons. The same specimen was also included in a second study, on yellow fever vaccine responses in identical twins.

The sample taken for sequencing was PBMCs. The receptors were gathered from a woman under 30 in good health. Each CDR3 is given with its conserved first and last residue. Each record gives: D gene, J gene, clone size, V gene, CDR3 length, CDR3 protein, CDR3 DNA. The D gene is left open where the match is weak. Clone size is given for some rows only: seen once, a few or many times, or a class if the clone is expanded.

D gene: TRBD1
J gene: TRBJ1-5
clone size: few
V gene: TRBV11-2
CDR3 length: 15
CDR3 protein: CASSLDRGNGQPQHF
CDR3 DNA: TGTGCCAGCAGCCTGGACAGGGGAAATGGTCAGCCCCAGCATTTT

D gene: NA
J gene: TRBJ2-7
clone size: few
V gene: TRBV10-3
CDR3 length: 14
CDR3 protein: CAISLGGGRYEQYF
CDR3 DNA: TGTGCCATTTCTCTAGGAGGGGGTCGATACGAGCAGTACTTC

D gene: NA
J gene: TRBJ2-1
clone size: few
V gene: TRBV11-2
CDR3 length: 13
CDR3 protein: CASSPGRSNEQFF
CDR3 DNA: TGTGCCAGCAGCCCTGGGAGGTCGAATGAGCAGTTCTTC

D gene: NA
J gene: TRBJ1-6
clone size: few
V gene: TRBV18
CDR3 length: 13
CDR3 protein: CASSPAVNSPLHF
CDR3 DNA: TGTGCCAGCTCACCAGCAGTTAATTCACCCCTCCACTTT

D gene: NA
J gene: TRBJ1-1
clone size: many
V gene: TRBV29-1
CDR3 length: 12
CDR3 protein: CSPMYLGTEAFF
CDR3 DNA: TGCAGCCCTATGTACTTGGGCACTGAAGCTTTCTTT

D gene: TRBD1
J gene: TRBJ2-7
clone size: few
V gene: TRBV2
CDR3 length: 15
CDR3 protein: CASSGGDRASYEQYF
CDR3 DNA: TGTGCCAGCAGTGGTGGGGACAGGGCGTCCTACGAGCAGTACTTC

D gene: TRBD1
J gene: TRBJ2-1
clone size: NA
V gene: TRBV20-1
CDR3 length: 15
CDR3 protein: CSARTGTGGHNEQFF
CDR3 DNA: TGCAGTGCTAGAACCGGGACAGGGGGCCACAATGAGCAGTTCTTC

D gene: NA
J gene: TRBJ2-2
clone size: few
V gene: TRBV5-6
CDR3 length: 16
CDR3 protein: CASSQVVGMDTGELFF
CDR3 DNA: TGTGCCAGCAGTCAGGTAGTCGGGATGGACACCGGGGAGCTGTTTTTT

D gene: TRBD2
J gene: TRBJ2-3
clone size: many
V gene: TRBV5-1
CDR3 length: 17
CDR3 protein: CASSSFGAGEIGDTQYF
CDR3 DNA: TGCGCCAGCAGCTCCTTCGGCGCGGGAGAAATAGGAGATACGCAGTATTTT

D gene: NA
J gene: TRBJ2-6
clone size: few
V gene: TRBV27
CDR3 length: 15
CDR3 protein: CASSSDIAGANVLTF
CDR3 DNA: TGTGCCAGCAGTTCAGACATTGCTGGGGCCAACGTCCTGACTTTC